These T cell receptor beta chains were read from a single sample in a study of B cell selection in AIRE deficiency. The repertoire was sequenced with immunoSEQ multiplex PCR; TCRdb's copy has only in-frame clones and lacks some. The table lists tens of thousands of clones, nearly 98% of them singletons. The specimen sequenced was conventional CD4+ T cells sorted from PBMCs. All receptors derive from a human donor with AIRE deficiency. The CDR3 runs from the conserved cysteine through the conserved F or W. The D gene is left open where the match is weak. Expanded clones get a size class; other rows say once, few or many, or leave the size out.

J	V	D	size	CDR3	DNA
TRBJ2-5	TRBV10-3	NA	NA	CAISEQLHVETQYF	TGTGCCATCAGTGAGCAGCTACATGTGGAGACCCAGTACTTC
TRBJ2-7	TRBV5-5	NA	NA	CASSLTMGSSYEQYF	TGTGCCAGCAGCTTGACTATGGGGAGCTCCTACGAGCAGTACTTC
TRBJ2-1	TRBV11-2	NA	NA	CASAMGPANEQFF	TGTGCCAGCGCGATGGGACCGGCCAATGAGCAGTTCTTC
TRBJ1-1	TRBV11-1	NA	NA	CASSLGWVNTEAFF	TGTGCCAGCAGCCTAGGATGGGTGAACACTGAAGCTTTCTTT
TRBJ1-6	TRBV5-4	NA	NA	CASSLRVEGSPLHF	TGTGCCAGCAGCCTCCGGGTCGAAGGTTCACCCCTCCACTTT
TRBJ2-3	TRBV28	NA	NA	CASIFAGQPTDTQYF	TGTGCCAGCATCTTTGCGGGACAGCCTACAGATACGCAGTATTTT
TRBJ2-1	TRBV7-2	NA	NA	CASSSSGLFYNEQFF	TGTGCCAGCAGCTCTTCGGGACTCTTCTACAATGAGCAGTTCTTC
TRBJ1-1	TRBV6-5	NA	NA	CASKLAGGLNTEAFF	TGTGCCAGCAAACTGGCTGGGGGGTTAAACACTGAAGCTTTCTTT
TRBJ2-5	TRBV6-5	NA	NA	CASSRAERSETQYF	TGTGCCAGCAGTAGAGCGGAGCGTAGTGAGACCCAGTACTTC
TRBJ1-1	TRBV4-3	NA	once	CASSRDLLYGGITEAFF	TGCGCCAGCAGCCGGGACCTCCTTTACGGGGGGATCACTGAAGCTTTCTTT
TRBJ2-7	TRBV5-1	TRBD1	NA	CASSLAGGHPYEQYF	TGCGCCAGCAGCTTAGCAGGGGGCCACCCCTACGAGCAGTACTTC
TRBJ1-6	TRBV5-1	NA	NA	CASSLPGAGSPLHF	TGCGCCAGCAGCTTGCCGGGGGCAGGCTCACCCCTCCACTTT
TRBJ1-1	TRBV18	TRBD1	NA	CASSPTGANTEAFF	TGTGCCAGCTCCCCGACAGGGGCGAACACTGAAGCTTTCTTT
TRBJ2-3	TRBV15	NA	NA	CATSRDPRALTDTQYF	TGTGCCACCAGCAGAGATCCGCGGGCTTTGACAGATACGCAGTATTTT
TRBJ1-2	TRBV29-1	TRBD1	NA	CSVERGQGNYGYTF	TGCAGCGTTGAACGGGGACAGGGGAACTATGGCTACACCTTC
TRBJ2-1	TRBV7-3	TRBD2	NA	CASSLFLAGVREQFF	TGTGCCAGCAGCTTATTCCTAGCGGGAGTGCGTGAGCAGTTCTTC
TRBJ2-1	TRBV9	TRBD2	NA	CAGSVLGTREGEQFF	TGTGCCGGCAGCGTATTAGGGACTAGGGAAGGTGAGCAGTTCTTC
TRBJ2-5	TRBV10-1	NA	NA	CASSLTRQFPLVTQYF	TGCGCCAGCAGCCTCACACGTCAGTTCCCTTTAGTGACCCAGTACTTC
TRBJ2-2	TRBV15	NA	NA	CATSRDRAGVVTGELFF	TGTGCCACCAGCAGAGACCGGGCCGGAGTGGTCACCGGGGAGCTGTTTTTT
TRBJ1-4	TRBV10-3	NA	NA	CAISAVRGGLTNEKLFF	TGTGCCATCAGTGCGGTTAGGGGAGGTCTTACTAATGAAAAACTGTTTTTT
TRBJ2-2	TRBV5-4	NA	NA	CASSPGETPGELFF	TGTGCCAGCAGCCCCGGGGAAACCCCCGGGGAGCTGTTTTTT
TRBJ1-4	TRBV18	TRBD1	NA	CASSQGAPKLFF	TGTGCCAGCTCACAGGGGGCACCAAAACTGTTTTTT
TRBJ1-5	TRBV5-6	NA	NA	CASSSDGGRSNQPQHF	TGTGCCAGCAGCTCAGATGGTGGACGGAGCAATCAGCCCCAGCATTTT
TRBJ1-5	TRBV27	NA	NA	CASSLQRNQPQHF	TGTGCCAGCAGTTTACAGCGAAATCAGCCCCAGCATTTT
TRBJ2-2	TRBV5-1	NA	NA	CASSSDFKTGELFF	TGCGCCAGCAGTTCGGACTTTAAGACCGGGGAGCTGTTTTTT
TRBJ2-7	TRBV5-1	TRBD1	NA	CASSPSPQTGGEYF	TGCGCCAGCAGCCCAAGCCCCCAGACAGGGGGCGAGTACTTC
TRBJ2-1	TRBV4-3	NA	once	CASSQEGGTTQFF	TGCGCCAGCAGCCAAGAAGGGGGGACGACGCAGTTCTTC
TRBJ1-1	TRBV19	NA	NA	CASSTFGGSEAFF	TGTGCCAGTAGTACCTTTGGAGGCAGTGAAGCTTTCTTT
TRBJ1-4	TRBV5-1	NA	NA	CASSLDRPSEKLFF	TGCGCCAGCAGCCTCGACAGGCCGAGCGAAAAACTGTTTTTT
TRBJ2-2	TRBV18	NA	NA	CASSPYRANTGELFF	TGTGCCAGCTCACCATACAGGGCGAACACCGGGGAGCTGTTTTTT
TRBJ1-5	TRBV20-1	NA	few	CSAGPTPQHF	TGCAGTGCCGGGCCCACGCCCCAGCATTTT
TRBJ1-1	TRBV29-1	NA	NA	CSVAPNTEAFF	TGCAGCGTTGCCCCGAACACTGAAGCTTTCTTT
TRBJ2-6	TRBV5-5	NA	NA	CASSLVGGDSGANVLTF	TGTGCCAGCAGCTTGGTCGGCGGAGACTCTGGGGCCAACGTCCTGACTTTC
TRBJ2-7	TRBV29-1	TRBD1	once	CSVAGQGGVVQYF	TGCAGCGTCGCTGGACAGGGAGGCGTAGTGCAGTACTTC
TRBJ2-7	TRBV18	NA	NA	CASSRPRPSYEQYF	TGTGCCAGCTCACGCCCTCGCCCCTCCTACGAGCAGTACTTC
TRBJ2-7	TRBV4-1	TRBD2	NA	CASSPLGLAGTEQYF	TGCGCCAGCAGCCCTCTGGGACTAGCGGGAACCGAGCAGTACTTC
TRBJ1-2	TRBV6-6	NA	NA	CASSLRGYYTF	TGTGCCAGCAGCCTCAGGGGCTACTACACCTTC
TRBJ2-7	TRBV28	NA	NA	CASSLHSAYEQYF	TGTGCCAGCAGTTTGCACAGCGCCTACGAGCAGTACTTC
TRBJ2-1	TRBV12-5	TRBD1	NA	CASGPDRVRNEQFF	TGTGCTAGTGGTCCCGACAGGGTTAGGAATGAGCAGTTCTTC
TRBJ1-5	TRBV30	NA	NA	CAWSARNSNQPQHF	TGTGCCTGGAGTGCCCGAAATAGCAATCAGCCCCAGCATTTT
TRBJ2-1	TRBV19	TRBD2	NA	CASSRSTSSVGNEQFF	TGTGCCAGTAGTAGGTCGACTAGCTCGGTGGGCAATGAGCAGTTCTTC
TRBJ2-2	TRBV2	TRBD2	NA	CASIEREQDRGAVF	TGTGCCAGCATCGAGCGGGAGCAAGACCGGGGAGCTGTTTTT
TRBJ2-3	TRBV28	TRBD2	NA	CASSVPGTSQDTQYF	TGTGCCAGCAGTGTGCCCGGGACTAGTCAAGATACGCAGTATTTT
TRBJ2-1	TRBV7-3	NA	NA	CASSLNIWTRRLF	TGTGCCAGCAGCTTAAATATCTGGACCCGGCGCCTCTTC
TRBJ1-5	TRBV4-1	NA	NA	CASSQAEGRLDQPQHF	TGCGCCAGCAGCCAAGCCGAGGGGCGCTTGGATCAGCCCCAGCATTTT
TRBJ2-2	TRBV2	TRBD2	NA	CASKRDSGRAADGELFF	TGTGCCAGCAAACGAGATAGCGGGAGGGCCGCCGACGGGGAGCTGTTTTTT
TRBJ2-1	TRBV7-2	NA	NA	CASSLSGMGSSQFF	TGTGCCAGCAGCTTATCGGGGATGGGTTCTTCCCAGTTCTTC
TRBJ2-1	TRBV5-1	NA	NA	CATRSEISTNEQFF	TGCGCCACCAGGAGTGAGATTTCCACCAATGAGCAGTTCTTC
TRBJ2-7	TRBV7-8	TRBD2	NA	CASSPGLAGKADQTYEQYF	TGTGCCAGCAGCCCGGGACTAGCGGGAAAAGCGGATCAAACCTACGAGCAGTACTTC
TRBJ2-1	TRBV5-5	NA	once	CASRLGYNEQFF	TGTGCCAGCAGGCTGGGCTACAATGAGCAGTTCTTC
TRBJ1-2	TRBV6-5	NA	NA	CASGTGRGNYGYTF	TGTGCCAGCGGAACAGGGCGAGGAAACTATGGCTACACCTTC
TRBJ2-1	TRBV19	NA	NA	CASSIVKLTRHNEQFF	TGTGCCAGTAGTATAGTAAAACTCACGCGCCACAATGAGCAGTTCTTC